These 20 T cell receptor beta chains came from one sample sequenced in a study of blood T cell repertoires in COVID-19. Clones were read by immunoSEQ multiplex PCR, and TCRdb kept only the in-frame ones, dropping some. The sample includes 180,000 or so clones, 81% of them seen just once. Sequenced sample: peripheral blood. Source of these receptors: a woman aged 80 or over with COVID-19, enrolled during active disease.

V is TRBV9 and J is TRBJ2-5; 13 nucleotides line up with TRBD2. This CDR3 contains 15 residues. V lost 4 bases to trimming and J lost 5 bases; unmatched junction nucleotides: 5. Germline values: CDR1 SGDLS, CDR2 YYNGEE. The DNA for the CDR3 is TGTGCCAGCAGCAGAGGACTAGCGGGGGTGGAGACCCAGTACTTC. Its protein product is CASSRGLAGVETQYF.

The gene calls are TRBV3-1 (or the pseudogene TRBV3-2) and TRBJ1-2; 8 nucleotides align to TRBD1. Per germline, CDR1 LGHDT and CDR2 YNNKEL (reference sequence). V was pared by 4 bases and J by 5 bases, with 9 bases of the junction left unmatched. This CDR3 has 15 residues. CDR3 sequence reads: CASSPTRQGRYGYTF. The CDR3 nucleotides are TGTGCCAGCAGCCCAACCCGACAGGGGCGGTATGGCTACACCTTC.

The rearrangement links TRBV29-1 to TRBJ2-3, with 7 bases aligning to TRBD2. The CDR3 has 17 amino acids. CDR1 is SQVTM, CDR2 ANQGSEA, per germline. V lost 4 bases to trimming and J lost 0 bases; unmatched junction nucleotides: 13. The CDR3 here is CSVGGLAEGASTDTQYF. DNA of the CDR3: TGCAGCGTTGGAGGTCTAGCGGAGGGAGCTAGCACAGATACGCAGTATTTT.

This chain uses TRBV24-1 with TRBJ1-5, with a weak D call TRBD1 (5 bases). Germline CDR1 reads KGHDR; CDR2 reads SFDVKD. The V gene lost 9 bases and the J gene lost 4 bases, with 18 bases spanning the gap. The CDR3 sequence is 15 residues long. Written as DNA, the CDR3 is TGTGCCACCCACCTCGACATGGGGCCGAATCAGCCCCAGCATTTT. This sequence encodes CATHLDMGPNQPQHF.

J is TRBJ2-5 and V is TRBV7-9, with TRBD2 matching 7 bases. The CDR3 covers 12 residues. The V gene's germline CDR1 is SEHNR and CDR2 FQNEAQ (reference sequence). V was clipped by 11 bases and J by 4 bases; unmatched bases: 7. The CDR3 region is CAVRDYGETQYF. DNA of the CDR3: TGTGCCGTCCGGGACTACGGAGAGACCCAGTACTTC.

This CDR3 is CASSQGTGEQPQHF. The CDR3 nucleotides are TGCGCCAGCAGCCAAGGGACAGGGGAACAGCCCCAGCATTTT. The chain combines TRBV4-1 with TRBJ1-5; 9 bases are shared with TRBD1. The CDR3 totals 14 residues. Germline V gene lookup returns CDR1 MGHRA and CDR2 YSYEKL. J gave up 7 bases and V 1 base, and 2 bases lay outside the gene matches.

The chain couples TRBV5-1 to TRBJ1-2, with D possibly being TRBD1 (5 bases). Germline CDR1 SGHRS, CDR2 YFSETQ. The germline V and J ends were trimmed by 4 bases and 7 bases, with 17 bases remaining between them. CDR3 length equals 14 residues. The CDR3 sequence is CASSPLGGQGGYTF. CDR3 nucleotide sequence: TGCGCCAGCAGCCCGCTAGGAGGGCAGGGTGGCTACACCTTC.

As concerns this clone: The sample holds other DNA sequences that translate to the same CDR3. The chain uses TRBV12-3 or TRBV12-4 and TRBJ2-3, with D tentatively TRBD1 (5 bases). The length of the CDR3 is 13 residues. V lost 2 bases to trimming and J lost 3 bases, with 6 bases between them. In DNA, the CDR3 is TGTGCCAGCAGTTTACAGGGTACAGATACGCAGTATTTT. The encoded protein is CASSLQGTDTQYF.

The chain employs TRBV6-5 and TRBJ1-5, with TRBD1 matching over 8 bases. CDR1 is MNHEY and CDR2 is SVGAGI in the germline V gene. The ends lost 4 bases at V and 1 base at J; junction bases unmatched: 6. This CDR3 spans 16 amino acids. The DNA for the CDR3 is TGTGCCAGCAGTTTAACCCGGACAGGGAGCAATCAGCCCCAGCATTTT. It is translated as CASSLTRTGSNQPQHF.

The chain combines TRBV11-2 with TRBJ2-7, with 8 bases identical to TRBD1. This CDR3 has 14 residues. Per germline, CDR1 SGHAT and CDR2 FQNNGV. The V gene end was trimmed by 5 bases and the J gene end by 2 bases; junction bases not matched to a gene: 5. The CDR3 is CASSSNRGAYEQYF. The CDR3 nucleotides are TGTGCCAGCAGCAGCAACAGGGGGGCCTACGAGCAGTACTTC. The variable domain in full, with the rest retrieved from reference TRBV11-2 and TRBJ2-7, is EAGVAQSPRYKIIEKRQSVAFWCNPISGHATLYWYQQILGQGPKLLIQFQNNGVVDDSQLPKDRFSAERLKGVDSTLKIQPAKLEDSAVYLCASSSNRGAYEQYFGPGTRLTVT.

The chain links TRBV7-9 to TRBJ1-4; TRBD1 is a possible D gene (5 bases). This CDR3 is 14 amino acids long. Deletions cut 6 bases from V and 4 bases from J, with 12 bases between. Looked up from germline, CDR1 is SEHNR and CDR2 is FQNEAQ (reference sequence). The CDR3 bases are TGTGCCAGCAGTTGGGGCCACAGTAATGAAAAACTGTTTTTT. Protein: CASSWGHSNEKLFF.

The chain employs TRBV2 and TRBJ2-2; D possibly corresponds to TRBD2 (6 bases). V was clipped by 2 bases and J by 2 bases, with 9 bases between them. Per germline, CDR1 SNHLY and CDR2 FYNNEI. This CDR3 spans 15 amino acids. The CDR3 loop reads CASSESEGNTGELFF. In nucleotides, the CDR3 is TGTGCCAGCAGTGAATCGGAGGGTAACACCGGGGAGCTGTTTTTT.

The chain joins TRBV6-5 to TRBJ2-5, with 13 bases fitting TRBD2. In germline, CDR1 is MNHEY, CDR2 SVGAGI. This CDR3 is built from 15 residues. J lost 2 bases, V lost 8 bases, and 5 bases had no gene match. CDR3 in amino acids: CASAGTSGTQETQYF. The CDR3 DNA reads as TGTGCCAGCGCTGGGACTAGCGGGACTCAAGAGACCCAGTACTTC.

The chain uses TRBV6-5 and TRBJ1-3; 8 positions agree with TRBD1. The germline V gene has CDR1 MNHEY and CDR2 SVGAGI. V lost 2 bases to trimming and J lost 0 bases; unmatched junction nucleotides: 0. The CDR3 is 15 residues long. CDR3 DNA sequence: TGTGCCAGCAGTTACGACAGGGGCTCTGGAAACACCATATATTTT. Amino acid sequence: CASSYDRGSGNTIYF.

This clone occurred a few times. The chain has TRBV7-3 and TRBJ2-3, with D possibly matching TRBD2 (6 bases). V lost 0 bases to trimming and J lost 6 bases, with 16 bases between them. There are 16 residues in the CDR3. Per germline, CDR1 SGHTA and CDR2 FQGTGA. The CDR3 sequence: CASSLTPGALADTQYF. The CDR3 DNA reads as TGTGCCAGCAGCTTAACTCCGGGAGCTTTAGCGGATACGCAGTATTTT.

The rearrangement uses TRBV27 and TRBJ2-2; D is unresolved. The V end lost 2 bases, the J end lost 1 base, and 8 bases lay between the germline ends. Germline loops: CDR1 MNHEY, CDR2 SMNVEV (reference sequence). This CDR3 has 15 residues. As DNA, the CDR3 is TGTGCCAGCAGTTTAAGGCAGGTGAACACCGGGGAGCTGTTTTTT. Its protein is CASSLRQVNTGELFF.

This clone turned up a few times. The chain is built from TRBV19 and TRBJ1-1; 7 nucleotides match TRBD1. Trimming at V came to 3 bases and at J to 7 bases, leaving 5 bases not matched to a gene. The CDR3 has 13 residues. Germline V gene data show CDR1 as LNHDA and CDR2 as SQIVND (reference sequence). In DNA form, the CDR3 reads TGTGCCAGTAGTATCCAGGGGGGCCTTGAAGCTTTCTTT. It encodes CASSIQGGLEAFF.

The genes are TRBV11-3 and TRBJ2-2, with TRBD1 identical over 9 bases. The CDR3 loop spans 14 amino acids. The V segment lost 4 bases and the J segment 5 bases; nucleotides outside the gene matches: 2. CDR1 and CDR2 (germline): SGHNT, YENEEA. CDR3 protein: CASSSGQGTGELFF. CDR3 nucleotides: TGTGCCAGCAGCTCCGGACAGGGGACCGGGGAGCTGTTTTTT.

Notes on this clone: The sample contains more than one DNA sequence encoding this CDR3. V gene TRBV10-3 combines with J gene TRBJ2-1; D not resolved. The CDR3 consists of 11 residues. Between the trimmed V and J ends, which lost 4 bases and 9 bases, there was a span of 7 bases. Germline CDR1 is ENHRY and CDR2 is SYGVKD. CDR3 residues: CAISGGGEQFF. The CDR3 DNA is TGTGCCATCAGTGGAGGTGGTGAGCAGTTCTTC.

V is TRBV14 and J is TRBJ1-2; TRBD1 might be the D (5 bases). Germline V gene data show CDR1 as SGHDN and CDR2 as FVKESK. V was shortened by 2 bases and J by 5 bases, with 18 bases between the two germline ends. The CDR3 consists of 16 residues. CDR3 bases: TGTGCCAGCAGCCAACCAGGGAATAAGCGGGCTTATGGCTACACCTTC. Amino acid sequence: CASSQPGNKRAYGYTF.